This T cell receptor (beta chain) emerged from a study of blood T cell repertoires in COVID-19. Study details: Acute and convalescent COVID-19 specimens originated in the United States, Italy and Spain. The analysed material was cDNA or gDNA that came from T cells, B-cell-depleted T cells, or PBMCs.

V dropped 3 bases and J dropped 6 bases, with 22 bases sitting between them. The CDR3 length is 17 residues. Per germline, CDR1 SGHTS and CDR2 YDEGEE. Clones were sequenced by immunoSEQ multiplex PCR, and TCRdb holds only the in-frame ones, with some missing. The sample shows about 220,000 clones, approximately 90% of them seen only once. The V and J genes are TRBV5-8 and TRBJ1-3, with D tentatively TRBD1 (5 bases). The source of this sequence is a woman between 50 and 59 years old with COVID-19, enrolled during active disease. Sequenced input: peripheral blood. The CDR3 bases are TGTGCCAGCAGCTCAAAATATGGGCAGGGACTTGAAAACACCATATATTTT. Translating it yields CASSSKYGQGLENTIYF.